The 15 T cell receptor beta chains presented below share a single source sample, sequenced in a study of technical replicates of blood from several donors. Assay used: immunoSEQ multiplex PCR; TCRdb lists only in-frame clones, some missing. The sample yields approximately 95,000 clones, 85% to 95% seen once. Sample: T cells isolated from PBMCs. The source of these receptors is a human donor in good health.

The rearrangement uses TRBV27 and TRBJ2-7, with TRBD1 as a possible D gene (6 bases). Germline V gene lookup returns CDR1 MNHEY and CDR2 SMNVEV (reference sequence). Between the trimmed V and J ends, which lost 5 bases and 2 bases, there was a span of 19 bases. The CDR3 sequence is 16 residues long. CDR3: CASSMSQGWAPYEQYF. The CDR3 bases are TGTGCCAGCAGTATGTCTCAGGGGTGGGCCCCCTACGAGCAGTACTTC.

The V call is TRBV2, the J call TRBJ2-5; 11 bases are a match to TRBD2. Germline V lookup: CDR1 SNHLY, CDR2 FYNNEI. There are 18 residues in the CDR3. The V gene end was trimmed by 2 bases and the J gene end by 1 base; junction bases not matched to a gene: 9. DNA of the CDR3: TGTGCCAGCAGTGAAAGACCCTCGACTAGCGGGGTCCAAGAGACCCAGTACTTC. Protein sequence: CASSERPSTSGVQETQYF.

The CDR3 nucleotides are TGTGCCAGCAGTTACGCACAGGGGTTCACTGAAGCTTTCTTT. Its translation: CASSYAQGFTEAFF. The chain has TRBV6-6 and TRBJ1-1, with 7 positions matching TRBD1. The V segment lost 2 bases and the J segment 4 bases; nucleotides outside the gene matches: 4. This CDR3 has 14 residues. Germline V CDR1 and CDR2: MNHNY, SVGAGI (reference sequence).

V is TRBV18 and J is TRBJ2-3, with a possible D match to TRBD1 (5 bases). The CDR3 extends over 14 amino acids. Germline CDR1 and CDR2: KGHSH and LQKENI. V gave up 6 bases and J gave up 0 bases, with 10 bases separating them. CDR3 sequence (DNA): TGTGCCAGCTCCCAAGGGGCTAGCACAGATACGCAGTATTTT. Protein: CASSQGASTDTQYF.

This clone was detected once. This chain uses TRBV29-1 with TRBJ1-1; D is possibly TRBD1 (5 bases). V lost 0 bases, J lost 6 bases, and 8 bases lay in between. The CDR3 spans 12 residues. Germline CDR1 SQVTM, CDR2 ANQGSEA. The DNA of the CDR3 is TGCAGCGTTGAAGAGGAAGGGGCTGAAGCTTTCTTT. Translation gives CSVEEEGAEAFF. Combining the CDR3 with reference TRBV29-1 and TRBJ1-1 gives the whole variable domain SAVISQKPSRDICQRGTSLTIQCQVDSQVTMMFWYRQQPGQSLTLIATANQGSEATYESGFVIDKFPISRPNLTFSTLTVSNMSPEDSSIYLCSVEEEGAEAFFGQGTRLTVV.

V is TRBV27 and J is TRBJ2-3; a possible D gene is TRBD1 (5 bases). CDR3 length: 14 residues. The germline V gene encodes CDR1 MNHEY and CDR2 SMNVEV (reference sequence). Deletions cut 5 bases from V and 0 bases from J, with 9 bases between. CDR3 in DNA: TGTGCCAGCAGTAAGGGGATTAGCACAGATACGCAGTATTTT. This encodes CASSKGISTDTQYF.

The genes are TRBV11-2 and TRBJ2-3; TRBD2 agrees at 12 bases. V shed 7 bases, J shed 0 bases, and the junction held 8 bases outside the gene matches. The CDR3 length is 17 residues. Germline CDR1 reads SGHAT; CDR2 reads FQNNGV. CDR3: CASTLGTSGLSTDTQYF. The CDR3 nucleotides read TGTGCCAGCACCCTAGGGACTAGCGGGTTAAGCACAGATACGCAGTATTTT.

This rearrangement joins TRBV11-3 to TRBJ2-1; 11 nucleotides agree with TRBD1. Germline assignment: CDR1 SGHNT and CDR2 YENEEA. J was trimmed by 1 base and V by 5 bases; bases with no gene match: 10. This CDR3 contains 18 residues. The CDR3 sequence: CASSLRDRGRVSYNEQFF. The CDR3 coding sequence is TGTGCCAGCAGCCTCCGGGACAGGGGGAGGGTGTCCTACAATGAGCAGTTCTTC.

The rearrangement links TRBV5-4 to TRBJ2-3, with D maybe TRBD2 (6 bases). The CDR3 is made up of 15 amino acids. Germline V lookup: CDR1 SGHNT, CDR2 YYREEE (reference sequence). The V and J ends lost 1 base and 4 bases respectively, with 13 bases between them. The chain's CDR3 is CASSLLREIPDTQYF. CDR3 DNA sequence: TGTGCCAGCAGCTTGCTACGGGAGATCCCAGATACGCAGTATTTT.

In nucleotides, the CDR3 is TGTGCCAGCAGTTACGACAGGGAATTGGTTGGCTACACCTTC. The encoded protein is CASSYDRELVGYTF. The V and J genes are TRBV6-5 and TRBJ1-2, with 7 bases that match TRBD1. The germline V gene encodes CDR1 MNHEY and CDR2 SVGAGI. Losses at the gene ends were 2 bases for V and 7 bases for J; bases not matched to a gene: 7. The length of the CDR3 is 14 residues.

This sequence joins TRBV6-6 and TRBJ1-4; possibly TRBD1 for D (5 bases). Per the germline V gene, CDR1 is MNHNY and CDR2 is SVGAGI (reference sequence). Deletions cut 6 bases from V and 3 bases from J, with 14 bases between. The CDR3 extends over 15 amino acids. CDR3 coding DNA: TGTGCCAGCAGGCCCACGCAGGGATCTAATGAAAAACTGTTTTTT. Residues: CASRPTQGSNEKLFF.

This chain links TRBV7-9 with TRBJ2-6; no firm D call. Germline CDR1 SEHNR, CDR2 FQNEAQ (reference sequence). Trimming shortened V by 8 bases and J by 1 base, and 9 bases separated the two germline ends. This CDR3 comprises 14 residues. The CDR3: CASSEASGANVLTF. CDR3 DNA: TGTGCCAGCTCCGAGGCATCTGGGGCCAACGTCCTGACTTTC.

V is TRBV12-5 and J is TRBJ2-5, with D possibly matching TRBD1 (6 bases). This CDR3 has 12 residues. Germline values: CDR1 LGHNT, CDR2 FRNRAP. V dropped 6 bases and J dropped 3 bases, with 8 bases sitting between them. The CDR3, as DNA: TGTGCTAGTGGGAACAGGGAAGAGACCCAGTACTTC. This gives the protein CASGNREETQYF.

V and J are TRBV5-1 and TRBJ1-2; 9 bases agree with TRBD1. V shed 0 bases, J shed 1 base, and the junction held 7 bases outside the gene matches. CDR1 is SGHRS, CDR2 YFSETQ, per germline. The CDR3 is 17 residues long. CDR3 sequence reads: CASSLGGTGSYNYGYTF. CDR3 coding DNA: TGCGCCAGCAGCTTGGGCGGGACAGGGAGCTATAACTATGGCTACACCTTC.

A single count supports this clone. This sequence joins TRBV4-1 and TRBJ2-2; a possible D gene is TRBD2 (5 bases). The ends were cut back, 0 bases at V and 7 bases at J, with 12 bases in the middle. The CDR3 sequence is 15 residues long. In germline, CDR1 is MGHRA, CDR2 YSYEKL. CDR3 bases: TGCGCCAGCAGCCAAGAAACTAGTTATAACGGGGAGCTGTTTTTT. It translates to CASSQETSYNGELFF.